The 17 T cell receptor beta chains below come from one sample, sequenced in a study of post-analysis software for immune sequencing data. Their antigens remain unidentified. Study results and limitations: Five or six TRBV segments, including TRBV5-6, TRBV5-1 and TRBV20-1, were more frequent in patients than controls.

Sequencing libraries made from TCR beta cDNA carried unique molecular identifiers. TCRdb processed the PCR reads anew with MiXCR; each CDR3 protein has one entry. The sample includes over 150,000 distinct CDR3 sequences, around 30% of them seen just once. The sequenced material came from blood. Receptor source: a girl aged 5-17 years with multiple sclerosis.

There are many counts of this clonotype. The genes are TRBV7-3 and TRBJ2-5; D is undetermined. Between the trimmed V and J ends, which lost 5 bases and 5 bases, there was a span of 12 bases. The length of the CDR3 is 13 residues. Looked up from germline, CDR1 is SGHTA and CDR2 is FQGTGA. The CDR3 coding sequence is TGTGCCAGCAGCCCTGACTCGGCGGAGACCCAGTACTTC. Its translation: CASSPDSAETQYF.

In this sample, this clonotype turned up once. A junction boundary mismatches the germline segment, possibly from a read error. The chain recombines TRBV15 with TRBJ1-1; tentatively, D is TRBD1 (6 bases). CDR1 is LNHNV and CDR2 is YYDKDF in the germline V gene (reference sequence). This CDR3 region has 16 residues. CDR3 sequence reads: CATSPPRDTLNTVAFF. The DNA of the CDR3 is TGTGCCACCAGTCCCCCTCGGGACACTTTGAACACTGTAGCTTTCTTT.

In its sample, this clonotype was seen many times. CDR3: CASGPIPGGVAHEQYF. The CDR3 DNA sequence: TGTGCCAGCGGGCCTATCCCGGGAGGAGTAGCCCACGAGCAGTACTTC. The chain has TRBV11-2 and TRBJ2-7; 7 nucleotides match TRBD2. V dropped 8 bases and J dropped 5; count of bases not matched to a gene: 18. The CDR3 is 16 amino acids. From germline, CDR1 is SGHAT and CDR2 FQNNGV. Complete variable domain (other parts from reference TRBV11-2 and TRBJ2-7): EAGVAQSPRYKIIEKRQSVAFWCNPISGHATLYWYQQILGQGPKLLIQFQNNGVVDDSQLPKDRFSAERLKGVDSTLKIQPAKLEDSAVYLCASGPIPGGVAHEQYFGPGTRLTVT.

V and J are TRBV27 and TRBJ2-3; 9 bases are a match to TRBD1. V trimming: 6 bases; J trimming: 5 bases; junction bases outside the gene matches: 9. This CDR3 region has 15 residues. Germline CDR1 and CDR2: MNHEY and SMNVEV (reference sequence). CDR3 amino acids: CASSTFTGGIDTQYF. CDR3 in DNA: TGTGCCAGCAGCACATTTACAGGGGGCATAGATACGCAGTATTTT.

This clonotype was seen repeatedly, ten times or more. The chain couples TRBV12-3 or TRBV12-4 to TRBJ1-1; D is undetermined. The V end lost 0 bases, the J end lost 7 bases, and 3 bases lay between the germline ends. This CDR3 has 11 amino acids. The CDR3 DNA reads TGTGCCAGCAGTTTAGCCCTTGAAGCTTTCTTT. Protein product: CASSLALEAFF.

In regard to this clonotype: This sequence may be a read error, since a much larger clone differs from it by one base. The chain joins TRBV20-1 to TRBJ2-5; D possibly corresponds to TRBD2 (6 bases). The CDR3 is made up of 12 amino acids. Germline V gives CDR1 DFQATT, CDR2 SNEGSKA (reference sequence). This chain's CDR3 is CRARTSGETQYF. The CDR3 nucleotides are TGCAGGGCTAGGACGAGCGGGGAGACCCAGTACTTC.

There are a few counts of this clonotype. The chain links TRBV5-1 to TRBJ2-5; 7 nucleotides align to TRBD1. The CDR3 extends over 15 amino acids. In germline, CDR1 is SGHRS, CDR2 YFSETQ. V trimming: 1 base; J trimming: 5 bases; junction bases outside the gene matches: 8. The CDR3: CASSLSDRAWETQYF. As DNA, the CDR3 is TGCGCCAGCAGCTTGAGTGACAGGGCTTGGGAGACCCAGTACTTC.

The chain links TRBV5-1 to TRBJ1-5, with D perhaps matching TRBD1 (5 bases). The CDR3 consists of 13 residues. The V end was cut by 4 bases, the J end by 11 bases, with 16 bases between. Germline CDR1 is SGHRS and CDR2 is YFSETQ. The CDR3 protein is CASSPRGPLAQHF. The CDR3 region has the DNA TGCGCCAGCAGCCCGCGGGGCCCGTTAGCCCAGCATTTT.

The chain combines TRBV3-1 with TRBJ2-5, with D unclear. Trimming took 8 bases from V and 1 from J, leaving 14 bases between them. Germline values: CDR1 LGHDT, CDR2 YNNKEL (reference sequence). This CDR3 contains 14 residues. The DNA of the CDR3 is TGTGCCAGCGGCCCGGACCCAGCCCAAGAGACCCAGTACTTC. Amino acids: CASGPDPAQETQYF.

This clonotype was recorded at least ten times. The chain joins TRBV28 to TRBJ2-3, with 7 bases aligning to TRBD2. The germline V gene encodes CDR1 MDHEN and CDR2 SYDVKM. J gave up 2 bases and V 2 bases, and 4 bases lay outside the gene matches. The length of the CDR3 is 15 residues. The CDR3 protein is CASSLTGGNTDTQYF. Here the CDR3 DNA reads TGTGCCAGCAGTTTAACGGGAGGAAACACAGATACGCAGTATTTT. Complete variable domain (other parts from reference TRBV28 and TRBJ2-3): DVKVTQSSRYLVKRTGEKVFLECVQDMDHENMFWYRQDPGLGLRLIYFSYDVKMKEKGDIPEGYSVSREKKERFSLILESASTNQTSMYLCASSLTGGNTDTQYFGPGTRLTVL.

This clonotype was detected many times. This chain connects TRBV3-1 to TRBJ2-1; D possibly corresponds to TRBD2 (6 bases). CDR1 is LGHDT, CDR2 YNNKEL, per germline (reference sequence). This CDR3 comprises 17 residues. The V end was cut by 4 bases, the J end by 4 bases, with 20 bases between. DNA for the CDR3: TGTGCCAGCAGCCCCTATCACCGACTAGGAAGGTACAATGAGCAGTTCTTC. Protein sequence: CASSPYHRLGRYNEQFF.

To note about this clonotype: Being one base from a much bigger clone, this may be a read error. V usage is TRBV3-1 and J usage is TRBJ2-5, with 7 nucleotides matching TRBD2. The junction had 5 bases not matched to a gene; V was cut back by 8 bases and J by 2 bases. Per the germline V gene, CDR1 is LGHDT and CDR2 is YNNKEL (reference sequence). The CDR3 consists of 13 residues. This CDR3 is CASLASGQETQYF. CDR3 DNA sequence: TGTGCCAGCCTCGCTAGCGGACAAGAGACCCAGTACTTC.

This clonotype was counted at least ten times. This sequence joins TRBV20-1 and TRBJ2-3, with TRBD1 as a possible D gene (6 bases). This CDR3 comprises 19 residues. CDR1 DFQATT and CDR2 SNEGSKA come from the germline V gene (reference sequence). V was shortened by 1 base and J by 2 bases, with 25 bases between the two germline ends. CDR3 amino acids: CSARGVGIPQDSNTDTQYF. DNA for the CDR3: TGCAGTGCTAGAGGAGTCGGCATTCCCCAGGACAGCAACACAGATACGCAGTATTTT.

Remarks on this clonotype: This could be a read error, since a much larger clone is one nucleotide away. This chain joins TRBV5-4 and TRBJ2-1; D remains ambiguous. Germline V gene lookup returns CDR1 SGHNT and CDR2 YYREEE (reference sequence). The CDR3 totals 16 residues. Trimming removed 2 bases from V and 6 bases from J, with 18 bases in between. The CDR3, as DNA: TGTGCCAGCAGCTTACGTCGAGATGCCCCTCTCAATGAGCAGTTCTTC. It yields the protein CASSLRRDAPLNEQFF.

The rearrangement joins TRBV9 to TRBJ2-7, with TRBD1 matching 8 bases. CDR1 is SGDLS, CDR2 YYNGEE, per germline. V dropped 0 bases and J dropped 4; count of bases not matched to a gene: 6. The length of the CDR3 is 15 residues. DNA for the CDR3: TGTGCCAGCAGCGTAGAGGGGACAGGCCCGTACGAGCAGTACTTC. Residues: CASSVEGTGPYEQYF.

The table lists this clonotype with many counts. J is TRBJ2-5 and V is TRBV12-3 or TRBV12-4; D may be TRBD2 (6 bases). Trimming removed 8 bases at V and 2 bases at J, with 9 bases between. This CDR3 comprises 12 residues. CDR3 DNA sequence: TGTGCCAGCGGGGACTTGCAAGAGACCCAGTACTTC. This gives the protein CASGDLQETQYF.

The chain combines TRBV5-1 with TRBJ2-7; TRBD1 matches at 9 bases. TRBJ2-5 explains the end of the DNA better; the J call may be wrong. The germline V gene has CDR1 SGHRS and CDR2 YFSETQ. The CDR3 runs 15 residues. The CDR3 sequence is CASSGKPGTGETQYF. CDR3 bases: TGCGCCAGCAGCGGAAAACCCGGGACAGGGGAGACCCAGTACTTC.